This TCR beta chain appears in the sequencing data of a study of T cells in Graves' hyperthyroidism and ophthalmopathy. Study overall: Sampling of peripheral blood happened at initial diagnosis, prior to any treatment.

Diagnoses used clinical symptoms, serum thyroxine and TRAb, thyroid ultrasound and orbital computed tomography. Blood sampling occurred at first hyperthyroidism diagnosis, ahead of any ophthalmopathy symptoms. To note about this clonotype: This may be a read error, as it is one base from a much larger clone. In this CDR3 the conserved last residue, phenylalanine or tryptophan, is missing, so a read error is likely.

Trimming shortened V by 2 bases and J by 5 bases, and 10 bases separated the two germline ends. The CDR3 consists of 13 residues. The germline V gene has CDR1 SNHLY and CDR2 FYNNEI. Amplification yielded TCR beta CDR3 regions, with RNA transcripts as the source. The HTBI primer set was used in a first-round RT-PCR of the TCR CDR3. MiXCR, run by TCRdb on the multiplex PCR reads, gives a single entry per CDR3 protein. The sample has around 300,000 distinct CDR3 sequences, roughly 14% seen once. The V call is TRBV2, the J call TRBJ2-7, with D possibly being TRBD1 (6 bases). Sequencing input: blood. The TCR comes from a woman aged 25 to 39 with Graves' hyperthyroidism that later progressed to Graves' ophthalmopathy. The CDR3: CASSERGYHEQYL. The DNA for the CDR3 is TGTGCCAGCAGTGAAAGGGGGTACCACGAGCAGTACCTC.